This T cell receptor beta chain was retrieved from a study of T cells in Graves' hyperthyroidism and ophthalmopathy. The CDR3 covers 13 residues. V dropped 5 bases and J dropped 3 bases, with 8 bases sitting between them. CDR1 is SGHAT and CDR2 is FQNNGV in the germline V gene. In its sample, this clonotype was seen many times. Together with thyroid ultrasound, orbital computed tomography, serum thyroxine and TRAb, clinical symptoms were used for diagnoses. From RNA transcripts, TCR beta CDR3 regions were amplified. With the HTBI primer set, the TCR CDR3 went through a first round of RT-PCR. TCRdb re-called the multiplex PCR reads with MiXCR, one entry per CDR3 protein. The table has 550,000 to 650,000 distinct CDR3 sequences, 14% seen once; the top ten hold less than 6%.

The receptor's source is a woman between 25 and 40 years old with Graves' hyperthyroidism that later progressed to Graves' ophthalmopathy. The chain couples TRBV11-2 to TRBJ1-3; unclear D gene. Source material: blood. The CDR3 DNA sequence: TGTGCCAGCAGCGCCGACATTGGAAACACCATATATTTT. Residues: CASSADIGNTIYF. Looking up the rest from reference TRBV11-2 and TRBJ1-3 gives the full variable domain: EAGVAQSPRYKIIEKRQSVAFWCNPISGHATLYWYQQILGQGPKLLIQFQNNGVVDDSQLPKDRFSAERLKGVDSTLKIQPAKLEDSAVYLCASSADIGNTIYFGEGSWLTVV.